The 29 T cell receptor beta chains reported below all come from one sample, sequenced in a study of yellow fever vaccine responses in identical twins. TCRdb reprocessed the RT-PCR reads via MiXCR and lists one record per CDR3 protein. The sample includes 3,000 to 4,000 distinct CDR3 sequences, 73% of them seen just once. Sequencing used T cells from blood (PBMCs), unsorted or a sorted subset (not recorded which), obtained before or after yellow fever vaccination (not recorded which). The source is a young woman who received the yellow fever vaccine.

Points on this clonotype: Compared with germline, one end of the junction differs, possibly owing to a read error. V and J are TRBV29-1 and TRBJ2-4; D is perhaps TRBD2 (5 bases). The CDR3 loop spans 13 amino acids. Germline assignment: CDR1 SQVTM and CDR2 ANQGSEA. This CDR3 is CSVEGPGRDIQYF. The CDR3 DNA sequence: TGCAGCGTCGAAGGCCCCGGGCGGGACATTCAGTACTTC.

The V gene is TRBV15, the J gene TRBJ2-5; 10 bases match TRBD2. The V gene end was trimmed by 9 bases and the J gene end by 2 bases; junction bases not matched to a gene: 12. The germline V gene encodes CDR1 LNHNV and CDR2 YYDKDF (reference sequence). CDR3 length: 16 amino acids. In DNA, the CDR3 is TGTGCCACGCAGTCCTCCTTAGCGGGGGGTCAAGAGACCCAGTACTTC. This sequence encodes CATQSSLAGGQETQYF.

This sequence joins TRBV11-1 and TRBJ2-7, with TRBD2 identical over 9 bases. CDR3 size: 15 residues. V lost 1 base to trimming and J lost 2 bases; unmatched junction nucleotides: 3. Per the germline V gene, CDR1 is SGHAT and CDR2 is FQDESV (reference sequence). CDR3 in DNA: TGTGCCAGCAGCTTAGAGGCTAGCGGGGCCTACGAGCAGTACTTC. Encoded protein: CASSLEASGAYEQYF.

The CDR3 sequence is CAISESGSYNEQFF. CDR3 sequence (DNA): TGTGCCATCAGTGAGTCAGGCTCCTACAATGAGCAGTTCTTC. The V and J genes are TRBV10-3 and TRBJ2-1; D unclear. This CDR3 region has 14 residues. Looked up from germline, CDR1 is ENHRY and CDR2 is SYGVKD. V was trimmed by 0 bases and J by 0 bases, leaving 3 bases between them.

A few counts support this clonotype. The chain joins TRBV2 to TRBJ2-2, with a tentative D call TRBD1 (6 bases). CDR3 length: 15 amino acids. Germline lookup yields CDR1 SNHLY and CDR2 FYNNEI. V gave up 3 bases and J gave up 2 bases, with 10 bases separating them. The DNA of the CDR3 is TGTGCCAGCAGTGATTGGACAGCAAACACCGGGGAGCTGTTTTTT. Its protein product is CASSDWTANTGELFF.

The chain has TRBV11-3 and TRBJ2-4; D is unclear. CDR3 length: 18 amino acids. The germline V gene has CDR1 SGHNT and CDR2 YENEEA. Trimming removed 1 base at V and 0 bases at J, with 16 bases between. The CDR3 nucleotides read TGTGCCAGCAGCTTAGTCGAGTTGGGTCTGATAGCCAAAAACATTCAGTACTTC. This sequence encodes CASSLVELGLIAKNIQYF.

The gene calls are TRBV11-1 and TRBJ2-5; 10 bases fit TRBD1. V trimming: 1 base; J trimming: 5 bases; junction bases outside the gene matches: 7. Germline CDR1 reads SGHAT; CDR2 reads FQDESV (reference sequence). This CDR3 contains 16 residues. CDR3 bases: TGTGCCAGCAGCTTAGGGGGACAGGGGCCCCTTGAGACCCAGTACTTC. As protein: CASSLGGQGPLETQYF.

A single count supports this clonotype. The chain employs TRBV14 and TRBJ2-1, with D unresolved. There are 11 residues in the CDR3. V lost 1 base, J lost 7 bases, and 2 bases lay in between. Germline CDR1 reads SGHDN; CDR2 reads FVKESK. The CDR3, as DNA: TGTGCCAGCAGCCAAGCGAATGAGCAGTTCTTC. Its translation: CASSQANEQFF.

CDR3 nucleotide sequence: TGTGCCAGCAGCTTAGTCGGGGGGGACAATGAGCAGTTCTTC. This translates into CASSLVGGDNEQFF. This rearrangement joins TRBV11-2 to TRBJ2-1; the match to TRBD2 covers 8 bases. From germline, CDR1 is SGHAT and CDR2 FQNNGV. Trimming took 1 base from V and 5 from J; bases not matched to a gene: 1. CDR3 size: 14 residues.

CDR3 DNA: TGTGCCAGCAGCCTCGGGACAACCTACAATGAGCAGTTCTTC. Translating it yields CASSLGTTYNEQFF. The chain uses TRBV4-2 and TRBJ2-1; D might be TRBD1 (6 bases). Trimming took off 4 bases at V and 2 bases at J, with 9 bases between the two ends. There are 14 residues in the CDR3. Looked up from germline, CDR1 is LGHNA and CDR2 is YNFKEQ.

The V and J genes are TRBV7-2 and TRBJ1-1, with 7 bases aligning to TRBD1. V was clipped by 3 bases and J by 5 bases; unmatched bases: 6. The CDR3 runs to 14 residues. Germline CDR1 reads SGHTA; CDR2 reads FQGNSA. CDR3 loop: CASSFQSGGTEAFF. The DNA for the CDR3 is TGTGCCAGCAGCTTTCAATCAGGGGGGACTGAAGCTTTCTTT.

The V and J genes are TRBV20-1 and TRBJ2-3; 13 nucleotides align to TRBD2. From germline, CDR1 is DFQATT and CDR2 SNEGSKA (reference sequence). CDR3 size: 14 residues. V trimming: 3 bases; J trimming: 4 bases; junction bases outside the gene matches: 1. CDR3 protein: CSASGLAGADTQYF. The DNA for the CDR3 is TGCAGTGCTAGTGGACTAGCGGGGGCAGATACGCAGTATTTT.

The V gene is TRBV11-1, the J gene TRBJ2-5; tentative D call: TRBD2 (5 bases). Per germline, CDR1 SGHAT and CDR2 FQDESV (reference sequence). There are 12 residues in the CDR3. V lost 5 bases and J 6 bases, leaving 10 bases between the germline ends. CDR3 region: CASSPGIQTQYF. The CDR3, as DNA: TGTGCCAGCAGCCCCGGGATACAGACCCAGTACTTC.

V and J are TRBV6-5 and TRBJ1-1; no reliable D call. CDR3 length equals 16 residues. Trimming removed 4 bases at V and 0 bases at J, with 15 bases between. Germline V gives CDR1 MNHEY, CDR2 SVGAGI. The CDR3 bases are TGTGCCAGCAGTTCCCTAATAGCCCAGCTGAACACTGAAGCTTTCTTT. Amino acid sequence: CASSSLIAQLNTEAFF.

V and J are TRBV3-1 and TRBJ2-7; possible D gene TRBD2, 6 bases. Trimming took off 0 bases at V and 2 bases at J, with 14 bases between the two ends. The CDR3 has 16 residues. CDR1 and CDR2 (germline): LGHDT, YNNKEL (reference sequence). CDR3 amino acids: CASSQDSGMITYEQYF. DNA of the CDR3: TGTGCCAGCAGCCAAGATAGCGGTATGATTACCTACGAGCAGTACTTC.

The rearrangement joins TRBV11-2 to TRBJ2-3; 10 bases are shared with TRBD2. The CDR3 loop spans 16 amino acids. Germline CDR1 SGHAT, CDR2 FQNNGV. V lost 5 bases, J lost 2 bases, and 7 bases stayed unmatched. CDR3 coding DNA: TGTGCCAGCAGCCGTAAGGGACTAGCGATCACAGATACGCAGTATTTT. As protein: CASSRKGLAITDTQYF. Using reference TRBV11-2 and TRBJ2-3 for the parts outside the CDR3, the full variable domain is EAGVAQSPRYKIIEKRQSVAFWCNPISGHATLYWYQQILGQGPKLLIQFQNNGVVDDSQLPKDRFSAERLKGVDSTLKIQPAKLEDSAVYLCASSRKGLAITDTQYFGPGTRLTVL.

This clonotype came up once. The chain joins TRBV4-3 to TRBJ1-6; D not resolved. Germline V CDR1 and CDR2: LGHNA, YSLEER. The V gene lost 0 bases and the J gene lost 9 bases, with 12 bases spanning the gap. CDR3 size: 15 residues. The CDR3 DNA reads as TGCGCCAGCAGCCAAGATAACAGCCTAGCTTCACCCCTCCACTTT. Translating it yields CASSQDNSLASPLHF.

This rearrangement joins TRBV11-1 to TRBJ2-1; TRBD2 matches at 8 bases. The CDR3 covers 14 residues. Germline lookup yields CDR1 SGHAT and CDR2 FQDESV (reference sequence). V shed 1 base and J 8 bases; nucleotides not matched to a gene: 4. In DNA form, the CDR3 reads TGTGCCAGCAGCTTAGGTAGCGGGGTGGATGAGCAGTTCTTC. It translates to CASSLGSGVDEQFF.

Comment on this clonotype: Mismatch with germline at one junction end may stem from a read error. The V call is TRBV7-6, the J call TRBJ2-7; weak D call: TRBD1 (6 bases). The germline gives CDR1 SGHVS, CDR2 FNYEAQ. This CDR3 region has 14 residues. This chain's CDR3 is CASSLEQGGNEQYF. The CDR3 nucleotides are TGTGCTAGCAGCTTAGAACAGGGTGGGAACGAGCAGTACTTC.

This clonotype was counted between two and nine times. The rearrangement joins TRBV13 to TRBJ1-2; D is uncertain. Germline V gene sequence: CDR1 PRHDT, CDR2 FYEKMQ (reference sequence). This CDR3 comprises 13 residues. V was cut by 5 bases and J by 7 bases, with 14 bases left in between. CDR3 region: CASSPTQSGGYTF. The CDR3 DNA is TGTGCCAGCAGCCCTACTCAGTCAGGTGGCTACACCTTC.

This rearrangement joins TRBV7-2 to TRBJ1-2, with a weak D call TRBD1 (5 bases). V was clipped by 5 bases and J by 0 bases, with 10 bases between them. The germline gives CDR1 SGHTA, CDR2 FQGNSA. The CDR3 is 14 residues long. The CDR3, as DNA: TGTGCCAGCAGCCCGCGACAGACTAACTATGGCTACACCTTC. This sequence encodes CASSPRQTNYGYTF.

The gene calls are TRBV11-3 and TRBJ2-1; D possibly corresponds to TRBD2 (5 bases). Germline loops: CDR1 SGHNT, CDR2 YENEEA. V gave up 10 bases and J gave up 3 bases, with 16 bases separating them. CDR3 length: 14 amino acids. Here the CDR3 DNA reads TGTGCCACCACGAGGGAGAGGAGCTACAATGAGCAGTTCTTC. It translates to CATTRERSYNEQFF. The full variable domain, its missing parts supplied by reference TRBV11-3 and TRBJ2-1, is EAGVVQSPRYKIIEKKQPVAFWCNPISGHNTLYWYLQNLGQGPELLIRYENEEAVDDSQLPKDRFSAERLKGVDSTLKIQPAELGDSAVYLCATTRERSYNEQFFGPGTRLTVL.

The chain employs TRBV4-3 and TRBJ2-5; no clear D gene. Trimming removed 0 bases from V and 1 base from J, with 12 bases in between. CDR3 length: 16 amino acids. The germline CDR1 and CDR2 sequences are LGHNA and YSLEER. The CDR3 sequence is CASSQDHRLGQETQYF. The CDR3 DNA sequence: TGCGCCAGCAGCCAAGATCATCGTCTAGGCCAAGAGACCCAGTACTTC.

The chain links TRBV5-1 to TRBJ2-7; D gene uncertain. Per germline, CDR1 SGHRS and CDR2 YFSETQ. V was cut by 1 base and J by 2 bases, with 10 bases left in between. This CDR3 comprises 14 residues. CDR3 sequence reads: CASSLPTETYEQYF. In nucleotides, the CDR3 is TGCGCCAGCAGCTTGCCGACCGAAACCTACGAGCAGTACTTC.

This clonotype was picked up a small number of times. The chain links TRBV6-5 to TRBJ2-2, with D unresolved. V shed 2 bases and J shed 3 bases, with 10 bases lying between them. Per the germline V gene, CDR1 is MNHEY and CDR2 is SVGAGI. The CDR3 is 15 amino acids. The CDR3 reads CASSYLTPDTGELFF. CDR3 nucleotides: TGTGCCAGCAGTTACCTCACACCGGACACCGGGGAGCTGTTTTTT.

The chain uses TRBV11-2 and TRBJ2-1; 8 positions agree with TRBD2. Germline CDR1 is SGHAT and CDR2 is FQNNGV. The CDR3 extends over 20 amino acids. With V trimmed by 0 bases and J by 9 bases, 22 bases remained unmatched. The CDR3 region is CASSLEPLPSSRGVEFEQFF. In DNA form, the CDR3 reads TGTGCCAGCAGCTTAGAGCCACTCCCTTCCTCGCGGGGGGTCGAATTTGAGCAGTTCTTC. The full variable domain, its missing parts supplied by reference TRBV11-2 and TRBJ2-1, is EAGVAQSPRYKIIEKRQSVAFWCNPISGHATLYWYQQILGQGPKLLIQFQNNGVVDDSQLPKDRFSAERLKGVDSTLKIQPAKLEDSAVYLCASSLEPLPSSRGVEFEQFFGPGTRLTVL.

The chain joins TRBV15 to TRBJ2-7; the D gene is possibly TRBD2 (5 bases). V lost 1 base and J lost 5, with 18 bases in between. The germline CDR1 and CDR2 sequences are LNHNV and YYDKDF (reference sequence). CDR3 size: 16 residues. The CDR3 loop is CATSRGFTGEGDEQYF. The CDR3 DNA reads TGTGCCACCAGCAGAGGGTTCACGGGCGAGGGCGACGAGCAGTACTTC.

This sequence joins TRBV19 and TRBJ1-5, with D perhaps matching TRBD1 (5 bases). CDR1 is LNHDA, CDR2 SQIVND, per germline (reference sequence). CDR3 length: 14 residues. V lost 10 bases and J 2 bases, leaving 15 bases between the germline ends. This chain's CDR3 is CATGRGSGNQPQHF. In DNA form, the CDR3 reads TGTGCCACCGGACGGGGCTCTGGCAATCAGCCCCAGCATTTT.

This chain uses TRBV27 with TRBJ2-7, with D possibly matching TRBD2 (5 bases). V was clipped by 0 bases and J by 4 bases, with 10 bases between them. CDR3 size: 14 residues. Germline loops: CDR1 MNHEY, CDR2 SMNVEV (reference sequence). The CDR3 bases are TGTGCCAGCAGTTTATCGCGAGGCGGGTACGAGCAGTACTTC. Its translation is CASSLSRGGYEQYF.